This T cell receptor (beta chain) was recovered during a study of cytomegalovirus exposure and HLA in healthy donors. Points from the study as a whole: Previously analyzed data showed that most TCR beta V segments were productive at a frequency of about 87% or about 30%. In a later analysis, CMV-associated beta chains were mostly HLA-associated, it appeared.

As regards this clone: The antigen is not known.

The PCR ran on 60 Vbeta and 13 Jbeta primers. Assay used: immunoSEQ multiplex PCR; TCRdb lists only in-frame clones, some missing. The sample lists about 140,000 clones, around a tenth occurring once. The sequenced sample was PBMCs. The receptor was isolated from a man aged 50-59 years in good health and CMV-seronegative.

CDR3 protein: CASRLGQGRYGYTF. The CDR3 DNA follows: TGCGCCAGCAGACTGGGACAGGGTCGGTATGGCTACACCTTC. The chain joins TRBV5-1 to TRBJ1-2; TRBD1 aligns across 9 bases. Germline assignment: CDR1 SGHRS and CDR2 YFSETQ. The CDR3 length is 14 residues. V lost 5 bases, J lost 5 bases, and 7 bases stayed unmatched.